This TCR beta chain was profiled in a study of shared clonotypes between healthy human individuals (dated by TCRdb to about 2020). Background for the entire study: Three men and two women, aged 18 to 49 years, made up the cohort. To estimate repertoire size and how much clonotype sharing occurs between individuals, the study deeply sequenced the blood TCR repertoires of five healthy adults. To increase sequencing depth and limit assay-specific biases, TCR repertoire library preparation and sequencing were carried out by different laboratories using diverse techniques. Each donor's leukapheresis produced roughly between roughly 0.9 and 8.9 billion PBMCs. What the authors observed across the whole study: Pairwise subsampling indicated that sequencing depth was expected to affect the degree of clonotype sharing among donors. Because the study included only a small number of donors, the genetic and exposure-history diversity represented was limited. Only blood was sampled, and tissue TCR repertoires likely differ from those in blood.

The donors were healthy, HIV-negative adults with no recently reported acute infections or vaccinations. Every donor was a Caucasian adult residing in Nashville, Tennessee, USA. For unsorted samples, some 87 million PBMCs were counted, and genomic DNA was extracted using the QIAamp DNA Blood Mini kit. Blood was obtained by leukapheresis, after which PBMCs were separated by Ficoll-Histopaque density gradient centrifugation and cryopreserved in liquid nitrogen vapor phase. Using the deep immunoSEQ assay, multiplex PCR amplified TCR CDR3 regions from genomic DNA. Genomic DNA extracted from each cell subset was distributed evenly over all wells of several immunoSEQ 96-well plates, and each plate served as one replicate. Each replicate PCR for unsorted PBMC received roughly 300 ng genomic DNA, equal to about 30,000 T cell genomes. Genomic DNA from unsorted PBMC was sequenced over ten immunoSEQ deep assay plates. Purified libraries were quantified with a Qubit 3.0 fluorometer, sized on a Bioanalyzer 2100, and re-quantified with the KAPA Library Quantification kit. Every immunoSEQ 96-well plate was sequenced on a separate single-read 150-cycle Illumina NextSeq 550 flow cell. The original methods were these. Because the immunoSEQ output held only junctional sequences and lacked quality scores, the filtering could not match the filtering applied to full-length reads. To assign V/J genes and CDR3, sequences were annotated against IMGT germline references using PyIR, a Python wrapper for IgBLAST v1.9. Reads with weak V/J assignments (E-value above 1e-6), missing CDR3, stop codons, out-of-frame junctions, or ambiguous translated residues were removed. V3J clonotypes were defined as sequences sharing the same inferred V gene, J gene, and CDR3 amino acid sequence. The percentage overlap between two repertoires was calculated by dividing the number of shared unique clonotypes by the size of the smaller repertoire. Repertoire richness was assessed with RTK rarefaction, the Chao1 estimator, and Recon v2.1 estimates of unobserved clonotypes. In its TCRdb copy, this immuneACCESS table keeps in-frame sequences only and misses some clones. Where compared with another copy, unresolved V genes explain less than half of these, and the others have no known cause. That table gives V, J and clone size, and the DNA gave D and trimming. Within this sample are 530,000 or so clones, with around 79% of them counted one time only. Of the sample, around an eighth falls within the top ten clones.

Points on this clone: The antigen this receptor binds is unknown. Base qualities are missing; no much larger clone stands one base away.

Spanning cysteine to phenylalanine, the CDR3 consists of 14 amino acids. The read is trimmed to its CDR3 DNA, 42 bases read in frame from base 1. Relative to germline, V is 7 bases shorter and J is 10 bases shorter, with 20 bases between their ends. From the germline V gene (reference sequence), CDR1 is MNHNY and CDR2 is SVGAGI. This receptor was obtained from a woman aged 40 to 55 in good health. Some clones in this sample may be carry-over from other donors' samples. The chain is encoded by TRBV6-6 joined to TRBJ2-1; TRBD1 is a weak D gene call, 6 bases matching. The sample was PBMCs. The sequence in DNA is TGTGCCAGCATCTCCAGGGACCGACAGGACGAGCAGTTCTTC. Translation gives CASISRDRQDEQFF.